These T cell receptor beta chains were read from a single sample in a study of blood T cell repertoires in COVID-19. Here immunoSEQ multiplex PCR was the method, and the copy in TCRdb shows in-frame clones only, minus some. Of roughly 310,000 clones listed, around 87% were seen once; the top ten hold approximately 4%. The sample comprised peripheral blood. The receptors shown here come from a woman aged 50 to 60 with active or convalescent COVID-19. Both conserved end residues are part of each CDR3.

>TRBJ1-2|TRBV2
CASSERTGNYGYTF
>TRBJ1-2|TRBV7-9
CASSLASTGHGYTF
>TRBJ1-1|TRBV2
CASSELQGGSEAFF
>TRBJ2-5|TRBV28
CASSKIQLMQETQYF
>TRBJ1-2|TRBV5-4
CASSRGTPTNYGYTF
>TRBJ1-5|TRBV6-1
CASSERDSNQPQHF
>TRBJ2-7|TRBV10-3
CAMSLDSSYEQYF
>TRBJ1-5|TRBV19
CASSRGDRQGRNQPQHF
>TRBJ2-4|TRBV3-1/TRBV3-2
CASSQEGGRPGNIQYF
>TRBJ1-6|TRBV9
CASSVLGTGNSPLHF
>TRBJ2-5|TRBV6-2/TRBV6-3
CASSSRDSLYQETQYF
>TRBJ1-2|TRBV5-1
CASSLDREGYGYTF
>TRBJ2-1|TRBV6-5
CASNKGLALYNEQFF
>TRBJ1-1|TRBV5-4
CASSLDSGFEAFF
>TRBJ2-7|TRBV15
CATSRDPLGTGTYEQYF
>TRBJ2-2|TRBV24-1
CATSDRGQGNTGELFF
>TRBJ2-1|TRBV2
CASSPDRVGDEQFF
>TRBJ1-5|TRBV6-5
CASKTGGGNQPQHF
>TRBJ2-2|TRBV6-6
CASSGGQGAGELFF
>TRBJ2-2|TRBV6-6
CASSRLTSANTGELFF
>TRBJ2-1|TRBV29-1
CSVDGGLAQMRQFF
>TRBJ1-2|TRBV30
CAWSPGSWGLGYTF
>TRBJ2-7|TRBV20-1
CRTGGYEQYF
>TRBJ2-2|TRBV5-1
CASSLEHNTGELFF
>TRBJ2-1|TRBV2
CASSGGQGSYNEQFF
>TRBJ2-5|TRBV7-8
CASSLGLAEETQYF
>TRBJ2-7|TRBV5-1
CASSAGQAYEQYF
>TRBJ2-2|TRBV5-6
CASIYGTVNTGELFF
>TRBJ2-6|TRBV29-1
CSVQGAGANVLTF
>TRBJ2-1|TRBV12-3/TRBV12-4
CASGARREQFF
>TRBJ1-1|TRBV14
CASSLQDLPNTEAFF
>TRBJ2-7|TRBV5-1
CASSSMTGSIHEQYF
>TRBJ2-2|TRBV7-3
CASSGQGRTGELFF
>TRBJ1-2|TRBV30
CAWNPGQARFYGYTF
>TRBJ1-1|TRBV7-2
CASSFSAGGGTEAFF
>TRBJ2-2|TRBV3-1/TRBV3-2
CASSQVRRAGPLNTGELFF
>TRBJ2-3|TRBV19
CASSQNTDTQYF
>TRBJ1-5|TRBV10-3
CAISETGVGNQPQHF
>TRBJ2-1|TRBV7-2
CASSSTGTSGRAFF
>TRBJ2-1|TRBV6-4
CASSDSWRDAYNEQFF
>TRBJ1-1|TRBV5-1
CASSVDRTSTEAFF
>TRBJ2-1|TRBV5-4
CASSSPGQGIVSYNEQFF
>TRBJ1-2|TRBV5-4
CASSLFLGTEANYGYTF
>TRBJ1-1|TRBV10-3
CAISPDRGEAFF
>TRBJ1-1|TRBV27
CASSYRGSPMNTEAFF
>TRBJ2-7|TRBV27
CASSYRDRSYEQYF
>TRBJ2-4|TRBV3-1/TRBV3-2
CASSQVPGTGEGIQYF
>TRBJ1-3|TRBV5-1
CASSLGDSRSGNTIYF
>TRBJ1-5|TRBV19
CASSRHSPSNQPQHF
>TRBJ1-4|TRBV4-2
CASSQRQGTSNEKLFF
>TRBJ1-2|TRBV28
CASKRGGHGYTF
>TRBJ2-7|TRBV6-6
CASSYQAGGNDEQYF
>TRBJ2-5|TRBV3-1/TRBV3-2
CASSPGLVETQYF
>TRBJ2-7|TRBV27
CASSLWPSGSEQYF
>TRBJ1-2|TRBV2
CASRAVGSDGYTF
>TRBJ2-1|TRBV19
CASSKQQGDYIEQFF
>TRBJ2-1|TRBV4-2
CASSQRSGSSYNEQFF
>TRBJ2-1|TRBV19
CASSPVGDEQFF
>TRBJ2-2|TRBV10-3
CAISSGTGDTGELFF